This T cell receptor (beta chain) was captured in a study of cytomegalovirus exposure and HLA in healthy donors (dated by TCRdb to the late 2010s). Background on the whole study: An earlier analysis of approximately 550 of the donors reported 250 to 350 Gb of sequence data and about 100 million unique TCR beta sequences from about 180 million T cells. An early release covering roughly 600 HLA-typed donors comprised 250 to 350 gigabases of sequencing data and around 80 million unique TCR sequences. Of the roughly 400 genotyped donors, approximately 82% fell in the genetic ancestry cluster associated with self-reported Caucasian donors. The aim of the study was to test whether cataloging public T cell receptors could identify signatures of past pathogen exposure. Using immunosequencing, the study profiled T cell repertoires from roughly 650 subjects and related those repertoires to cytomegalovirus serostatus. In addition to the first cohort of approximately 650 subjects, a separate validation cohort of 130 or so different subjects was used. The study combined high-throughput TCR immunosequencing, statistical association of individual TCRs with disease status, and machine learning to predict cytomegalovirus infection status. A later analysis re-analyzed previously published TCR beta repertoires from 550 to 700 donors and added high-resolution HLA genotyping to study TCR occurrence patterns. In the later analysis, no new phenotypic data were used to find candidate immune exposures; instead, reliance was placed on TCR beta sequences and their occurrence across donors. An earlier analysis of fewer than 750 of the donors used high-throughput TCR beta sequencing to judge whether each TCR beta V gene segment behaved as functional or pseudogenic. Donor age, sex, ethnicity and CMV serostatus were collected together with the repertoire data. In a later genetic analysis, genome-wide SNP genotypes for about three fifths of the roughly 670 donors were used, and that subset was treated as a discovery cohort. Every repertoire in the discovery cohort had been generated on one and the same sequencing platform. Class I and class II HLA loci were covered by the typing at four-digit resolution. Typing coverage varied by locus: roughly 629-640 donors for A, B, C, DRB1 and DQB1; more than 500 for DQA1; around 570 for DPA1; 450 to 480 for DPB1. Roughly 5 DR-DQ haplotypes were handled as single units for association and clustering, since linkage in the cohort was strong. Among some 400 genotyped donors of the cohort, an average of about 220,000 unique TCR beta nucleotide sequences was sequenced per donor, of which approximately 19% were non-productive. The paper's findings and limits, for the study overall: According to a later analysis, most CMV-associated TCR beta chains appeared to be HLA-restricted, and the HLA associations seemed to be driven largely by CMV exposure. A later analysis found that TCR association rates varied across HLA loci, with DRB1 alleles showing the most associated TCRs and HLA-C alleles the fewest. In an earlier analysis of more than 450 of the donors, most TCR beta V segments were observed in productive rearrangements about 87% or about 30% of the time, broadly matching IMGT annotations. In a later genetic analysis, fewer N-insertions in productive TCRs were reported among donors in an Asian-associated ancestry cluster than the roughly 700-donor mean. Roughly 15 rarely observed V segments, including chromosome 9 orphons, were excluded from the earlier analysis of about 500 of the donors because counts were too low. A later analysis associated 17,000 or so TCR beta sequences with specific HLA alleles at a false discovery rate of 0.05. A few of the identified cytomegalovirus-associated TCR beta chains were confirmed in vitro to be specific for cytomegalovirus antigens. The sequencing pipeline was judged likely to have produced a cluster of highly shared sequence variants as a technical artifact. For the cohort, immune exposure information was limited to CMV serostatus. In this cohort, only TCR beta chains were sequenced, and detectable features were limited by the absence of alpha or paired-chain data. In a later genetic analysis, a missense DCLRE1C variant was associated with V-gene and J-gene trimming of TCR beta chains, and the association was replicated in an independent cohort. The authors suggested that the approach could potentially be extended to other disease states and immunological phenotypes. Linkage disequilibrium might explain the correlated functional status among segregating V segments, but an unknown experimental factor could not be excluded. The classifier was reported to diagnose cytomegalovirus status with high specificity and sensitivity in both the original cohort and the validation cohort. In a later analysis, several top co-occurrence clusters were reported to appear linked to parvovirus B19, influenza, CMV and Epstein-Barr virus. The study gave a list of about 160 TCR beta chains associated with cytomegalovirus. Most TCR sequences were observed very rarely across donors, whereas some public TCRs were present in many individuals. The 87-base-pair reads could not distinguish some IMGT-functional V segments, including TRBV6-2 and TRBV6-3, so those segments were excluded. Presence/absence analyses assumed roughly uniform sequencing depth across donors, an assumption that may not hold. A later analysis found that HLA-associated TCR beta chains were more clonally expanded and had lower generation probabilities than equally common non-associated chains. A further reported finding was that TCR beta sequences accurately predicted the HLA-A and HLA-B alleles for most subjects in the first cohort. When HLA alleles, especially DR and DQ, strongly co-occurred, attributing TCR associations to individual alleles was difficult. Because some donors lacked HLA typing at each locus, the association tests relied only on the typed subset.

The CDR3 goes from the cysteine to the phenylalanine over 13 residues. The sequence is cut down to CDR3 DNA, 39 bases in frame from base 1. CDR1 and CDR2 are read off the germline V gene as SGHAT and FQNNGV. V is trimmed back by 8 bases and J by 9 bases, and the junction contains 6 bases that no gene match accounts for. Libraries were constructed by the immunoSEQ multiplex PCR assay. For the multiplex PCR, a mixture combining 60 forward primers for TCR Vbeta segments and 13 reverse primers for TCR Jbeta segments was used. The CDR3 region of rearranged TCR beta genes was amplified from genomic DNA with a multiplex PCR assay. Amplified TCR beta libraries were sequenced as 87-base-pair reads on the Illumina HiSeq System. In the source study's methods: A later analysis counted around 72 million unique TCR beta chains across the roughly 700 repertoires, and around 12 million of these chains were shared by at least two donors. A nearest-neighbor algorithm error-corrected the raw reads and collapsed the reads into unique sequences, merging closely related sequences to remove PCR and sequencing errors. Alignment of CDR3 sequences to IMGT reference sequences was used to assign V, D and J gene segments. For a sequence to be retained, at least a six-nucleotide match to both a V gene segment and a J gene segment was required. Rearrangements were classified as productive when the CDR3 lacked stop codons and remained in frame with V and J, and all other rearrangements were classified as non-productive. CDR3 was defined by IMGT convention, running from the second conserved V-encoded cysteine to the conserved J-encoded phenylalanine. The earlier analysis of 450 to 750 of the donors excluded any sequence lacking an unambiguous match to a single V gene segment. An earlier analysis of fewer than 750 of the donors classified V segments as functional when productive rearrangements were above 56.7% and as segregating when the standard deviation between donors was above 5%. A statistical classification framework was developed to diagnose cytomegalovirus status using the catalog of TCR beta chain sequences. In a later analysis, V and J genes were assigned by comparing TCR nucleotide sequences against IMGT/GENE-DB human TR gene sequences. Using the TCRdist pipeline, a later analysis assigned CDR3 sequences along with most-parsimonious VDJ recombination scenarios. In a later analysis, each TCR beta chain was defined by its CDR3 amino acid sequence together with its V-gene family, and reads lacking a unique V-gene family were excluded. In a later analysis, some 600 highly shared, low-generation-probability nucleotide sequences were removed to address suspected cross-contamination and a sequencing artifact. A later analysis calculated a clonal expansion index for each public chain from normalized within-repertoire ranks of inferred template counts. In a later analysis, generation probabilities were computed with a VDJ recombination model fitted to out-of-frame rearrangements, and the resulting probabilities were checked against IGoR. Hypergeometric tests were used in a later analysis to score TCR-TCR, TCR-HLA and TCR-CMV co-occurrence, with a repertoire-size bias correction applied to the TCR pairs. A later analysis estimated false discovery rates by permuting HLA or CMV assignments 20 times. A later analysis grouped co-occurring TCRs with DBSCAN, adding TCRdist sequence similarity when clustering within HLA-allele-positive subsets. Repertoires with fewer than 30,000 or more than 120,000 public chains were left out of co-occurrence clustering, as were about five repertoires with anomalous nucleotide sharing. Entries here come from immuneACCESS through TCRdb and include only in-frame sequences with V and J called. Some clones fail to appear in such tables; in the studies checked, an unresolved V gene covers under half of the shortfall, and the cause of the remainder is unknown. V and J calls and clone size come straight from that table; D and trimming were deduced from the DNA. The sample has about 160,000 clones on record, roughly 84% of them singletons. Approximately 6.5% of the sample belongs to the ten largest clones.

In total, 500 to 700 healthy bone marrow donors made up the cohort. All cohort members were sampled while nominally healthy, although unrecorded immune exposures were likely present. The donor was CMV seropositive and was included in the group of some 290 seropositive cohort members. A peripheral blood sample was collected from each donor, and TCR beta sequencing was performed on peripheral blood mononuclear cells. The Qiagen DNeasy Blood Extraction Kit was used to extract genomic DNA from the blood cell samples. A note on this clone: What antigen it recognizes has not been identified. No per-base quality is available; no much larger clone lies one base away.

Source material: PBMCs. The source of this sequence is a man aged 50 to 59 in good health and CMV-seropositive. Recombination linked TRBV11-2 to TRBJ1-6; 8 middle bases align to TRBD1. The DNA sequence follows: TGTGCCAGCGGACGGACAGGGAGTTCACCCCTCCACTTT. Translated, this gives CASGRTGSSPLHF.